The 16 T cell receptor beta chains presented below share a single source sample, sequenced in a study of identical twins. MiXCR, applied by TCRdb to the 5' RACE reads, yields one record per CDR3 protein. The top ten hold nearly 0.45% of the sample, which has 510,000 or so distinct CDR3 sequences, roughly 15% seen once. Separately, the same data were catalogued under a study of yellow fever vaccine responses in identical twins.

Source material: CD4+ T cells sorted from blood. The receptor source for this set is a woman aged 18-30 years in good health.

This clonotype was picked up a small number of times. The chain recombines TRBV5-6 with TRBJ1-1; 7 bases are a match to TRBD1. The junction had 12 bases not matched to a gene; V was cut back by 4 bases and J by 6 bases. Germline V gives CDR1 SGHDT, CDR2 YYEEEE. The CDR3 consists of 15 residues. CDR3 region: CASSPDSDRVAEAFF. The CDR3 region has the DNA TGTGCCAGCAGCCCCGACTCTGACAGGGTCGCTGAAGCTTTCTTT.

This clonotype was counted a few times. The chain combines TRBV15 with TRBJ1-1; D is perhaps TRBD1 (5 bases). This CDR3 is built from 14 residues. V was clipped by 0 bases and J by 5 bases, with 10 bases between them. CDR1 LNHNV and CDR2 YYDKDF come from the germline V gene (reference sequence). The CDR3 spells CATSRDRERTEAFF. CDR3 coding DNA: TGTGCCACCAGCAGAGACAGGGAACGGACTGAAGCTTTCTTT.

This clonotype was observed a few times. V and J are TRBV5-1 and TRBJ2-1, with 12 bases identical to TRBD2. CDR1 and CDR2 from the germline V gene are SGHRS and YFSETQ. V was clipped by 4 bases and J by 6 bases; unmatched bases: 8. This CDR3 is 16 amino acids long. The CDR3 is CASSPSGRVSGNEQFF. CDR3 coding DNA: TGCGCCAGCAGCCCTAGCGGGAGGGTTTCAGGCAATGAGCAGTTCTTC.

The chain couples TRBV12-3 or TRBV12-4 to TRBJ2-2; TRBD2 matches 7 bases. The trim removed 10 bases at V and 0 bases at J, leaving 8 bases unmatched. The CDR3 covers 15 residues. In DNA, the CDR3 is TGTGCCAATAAGGCCGGGACTACGAACACCGGGGAGCTGTTTTTT. It specifies CANKAGTTNTGELFF.

This chain links TRBV5-1 with TRBJ2-5, with a possible D match to TRBD1 (6 bases). CDR1 is SGHRS and CDR2 is YFSETQ in the germline V gene. The CDR3 has 16 residues. With 0 bases removed from V and 5 bases from J, the gap between germline ends came to 17 bases. CDR3 loop: CASSLDRRGVDETQYF. The CDR3 nucleotides read TGCGCCAGCAGCTTGGATCGCAGGGGAGTGGATGAGACCCAGTACTTC.

A few counts support this clonotype. The chain uses TRBV3-1 and TRBJ1-1, with D possibly matching TRBD1 (6 bases). Trimming pared 4 bases from V and 6 bases from J, leaving 15 bases between. The V gene's germline CDR1 is LGHDT and CDR2 YNNKEL (reference sequence). The CDR3 contains 14 residues. CDR3 nucleotides: TGTGCCAGCAGCCCCGGACAGAGAACCGCTGAAGCTTTCTTT. This codes for CASSPGQRTAEAFF.

For the CDR3, the DNA is TGCAGTGCTATGAAACCGGGACTACTCAACTCCTACGAGCAGTACTTC. Translation: CSAMKPGLLNSYEQYF. The chain recombines TRBV20-1 with TRBJ2-7, with 7 bases matching TRBD2. The germline V gene encodes CDR1 DFQATT and CDR2 SNEGSKA (reference sequence). Germline trimming cut 4 bases from V and 0 bases from J; bases unmatched to any gene: 12. This CDR3 spans 16 amino acids.

This clonotype was seen many times. V is TRBV12-3 or TRBV12-4 and J is TRBJ1-5; TRBD1 might be the D (5 bases). This CDR3 has 13 amino acids. The V and J ends lost 5 bases and 4 bases respectively, with 9 bases between them. The CDR3 reads CASSPRTNQPQHF. CDR3 sequence (DNA): TGTGCCAGCAGTCCAAGGACAAATCAGCCCCAGCATTTT.

The chain employs TRBV20-1 and TRBJ2-7; 10 bases fit TRBD2. The V gene's germline CDR1 is DFQATT and CDR2 SNEGSKA (reference sequence). This CDR3 spans 15 amino acids. For the CDR3, the DNA is TGCAGCGGGGTAGCGGAGCTAGCGGGAGAGCGTGAGCAGTACTTC. It translates to CSGVAELAGEREQYF.

This clonotype was seen a handful of times. The rearrangement links TRBV5-1 to TRBJ1-5; TRBD1 matches 10 bases. With V trimmed by 4 bases and J by 5 bases, 6 bases remained unmatched. This CDR3 is built from 15 residues. Germline V gene data show CDR1 as SGHRS and CDR2 as YFSETQ. In DNA form, the CDR3 reads TGCGCCAGCAGCCACGGGACAGGGGCTCATCAGCCCCAGCATTTT. Translating it yields CASSHGTGAHQPQHF.

This clonotype has a count of ten or more. V and J are TRBV5-5 and TRBJ2-6; no clear D gene. Germline assignment: CDR1 SGHKS and CDR2 YYEKEE (reference sequence). V shed 0 bases and J shed 2 bases, with 6 bases lying between them. This CDR3 is 15 amino acids long. CDR3 amino acids: CASSLGQAGANVLTF. The CDR3 nucleotides are TGTGCCAGCAGCTTGGGTCAGGCTGGGGCCAACGTCCTGACTTTC. The full variable domain, with the rest looked up from reference TRBV5-5 and TRBJ2-6, is DAGVTQSPTHLIKTRGQQVTLRCSPISGHKSVSWYQQVLGQGPQFIFQYYEKEERGRGNFPDRFSARQFPNYSSELNVNALLLGDSALYLCASSLGQAGANVLTFGAGSRLTVL.

This sequence joins TRBV27 and TRBJ2-3; 11 bases map to TRBD1. This CDR3 is 17 amino acids long. V lost 7 bases and J lost 0; bases outside the gene matches: 9. The germline V gene encodes CDR1 MNHEY and CDR2 SMNVEV (reference sequence). The CDR3 here is CASTGDRGLLSTDTQYF. CDR3 nucleotide sequence: TGTGCCAGCACCGGGGACAGGGGGTTGTTGAGCACAGATACGCAGTATTTT.

This clonotype has ten or more counts. The rearrangement links TRBV18 to TRBJ2-1; 8 bases map to TRBD1. The CDR3 length is 15 residues. Trimming at V came to 6 bases and at J to 4 bases, leaving 8 bases not matched to a gene. Germline-derived CDR1 and CDR2 are KGHSH and LQKENI. The CDR3 spells CASSQGTGSYNEQFF. The CDR3, as DNA: TGTGCCAGCTCTCAAGGGACAGGATCATACAATGAGCAGTTCTTC.

This clonotype was seen a few times. The CDR3 DNA reads TGTGCCAGCAGTGAAGTGACAGACCTGGAGACCCAGTACTTC. Translating it yields CASSEVTDLETQYF. This sequence joins TRBV2 and TRBJ2-5, with D possibly matching TRBD1 (5 bases). The CDR3 is 14 amino acids. The germline V gene has CDR1 SNHLY and CDR2 FYNNEI. The V gene lost 1 base and the J gene lost 5 bases, with 11 bases spanning the gap. The whole variable domain, filled in from reference TRBV2 and TRBJ2-5, reads EPEVTQTPSHQVTQMGQEVILRCVPISNHLYFYWYRQILGQKVEFLVSFYNNEISEKSEIFDDQFSVERPDGSNFTLKIRSTKLEDSAMYFCASSEVTDLETQYFGPGTRLLVL.

This CDR3 is CASSPPGSVGGQYF. In DNA, the CDR3 is TGTGCCAGCAGCCCTCCAGGGTCAGTTGGTGGGCAGTACTTC. This chain uses TRBV11-2 with TRBJ2-7, with D maybe TRBD1 (5 bases). V dropped 5 bases and J dropped 9 bases, with 20 bases sitting between them. The germline V gene encodes CDR1 SGHAT and CDR2 FQNNGV. The CDR3 has 14 residues.

The chain links TRBV28 to TRBJ2-3; the D is unclear. The CDR3 runs 13 residues. Trimming removed 6 bases at V and 7 bases at J, with 14 bases between. Germline CDR1 MDHEN, CDR2 SYDVKM. Here the CDR3 DNA reads TGTGCCAGCAGGTCCCAGGCGACTCATACGCAGTATTTT. This codes for CASRSQATHTQYF.